The present TCR beta chain was sequenced within a study of blood T cell repertoires in COVID-19. The overall study: PBMCs, B-cell-depleted T cells, or T cells provided the cDNA or gDNA that made up the material.

Original processing methods: Scientists estimated how many nucleated cells there were by amplifying reference gene primers. Repertoires were generated with immunoSEQ multiplex PCR, while TCRdb's copy carries only in-frame clones and drops some. Clone size and the V and J calls come from that table; the DNA yielded D and trimming. Of approximately 22,000 clones in the sample, roughly 90% were seen once. The receptor's source is a human donor in a cohort sampled during active COVID-19. The sequenced sample consisted of peripheral blood.

The CDR3, as DNA: TGCGCCAGCAGCCAAGATGGCGCGGGGGCGCTTGCTAACTATGGCTACACCTTC. It translates to CASSQDGAGALANYGYTF. The chain uses TRBV4-1 and TRBJ1-2; D possibly corresponds to TRBD1 (6 bases). The germline CDR1 and CDR2 sequences are MGHRA and YSYEKL. The CDR3 extends over 18 amino acids. V shed 0 bases and J shed 0 bases, with 17 bases lying between them.